These 11 T cell receptor beta chains were all obtained from the same sample, sequenced in a study of blood T cell repertoires in COVID-19. The data were produced by immunoSEQ multiplex PCR, yet TCRdb's version contains in-frame clones alone and is incomplete. The sample includes around 160,000 clones, around 82% seen only once; the top ten take 10% to 15%. The sequenced sample was peripheral blood. These receptors all stem from a man in his sixties with active or convalescent COVID-19.

The chain employs TRBV19 and TRBJ1-5; D may be TRBD1 (5 bases). The CDR3 has 16 residues. CDR1 and CDR2 from the germline V gene are LNHDA and SQIVND (reference sequence). V lost 4 bases and J lost 6, with 19 bases in between. DNA for the CDR3: TGTGCCAGTAGTACCAATTTACCAGGGTCTGGTCAGCCCCAGCATTTT. Its protein is CASSTNLPGSGQPQHF.

The V call is TRBV5-1, the J call TRBJ2-5, with D possibly being TRBD2 (6 bases). The CDR3 covers 14 residues. Germline V gene lookup returns CDR1 SGHRS and CDR2 YFSETQ. The germline V and J ends were trimmed by 4 bases and 5 bases, with 15 bases remaining between them. CDR3 protein: CASSPTGRGETQYF. CDR3 nucleotides: TGCGCCAGCAGCCCCACCGGGAGAGGCGAGACCCAGTACTTC. Based on the CDR3 plus reference TRBV5-1 and TRBJ2-5, the full variable domain is KAGVTQTPRYLIKTRGQQVTLSCSPISGHRSVSWYQQTPGQGLQFLFEYFSETQRNKGNFPGRFSGRQFSNSRSEMNVSTLELGDSALYLCASSPTGRGETQYFGPGTRLLVL.

The chain links TRBV5-1 to TRBJ1-5; a possible D gene is TRBD1 (5 bases). Trimming removed 0 bases at V and 7 bases at J, with 11 bases between. CDR1 is SGHRS and CDR2 is YFSETQ in the germline V gene. The length of the CDR3 is 14 residues. The CDR3 sequence: CASSLGSGNQPQHF. In nucleotides, the CDR3 is TGCGCCAGCAGCTTGGGGTCAGGGAACCAGCCCCAGCATTTT.

This clone came up a few times. Other DNA variants within this sample encode the same CDR3. This chain links TRBV28 with TRBJ2-5; a weak D match, TRBD2 (6 bases). This CDR3 has 14 amino acids. In germline, CDR1 is MDHEN, CDR2 SYDVKM. V was shortened by 3 bases and J by 5 bases, with 13 bases between the two germline ends. As DNA, the CDR3 is TGTGCCAGCAGTTTCCGGGGTGGGAGGGAGACCCAGTACTTC. Translating it yields CASSFRGGRETQYF.

The V gene is TRBV7-8, the J gene TRBJ1-6, with a weak D call TRBD1 (6 bases). V lost 0 bases and J 3 bases, leaving 9 bases between the germline ends. Germline CDR1 SGHVS, CDR2 FQNEAQ. This CDR3 has 16 amino acids. The CDR3 nucleotides are TGTGCCAGCAGCTTAGCTCAACAGGGCTATAATTCACCCCTCCACTTT. Protein sequence: CASSLAQQGYNSPLHF.

The table lists this clone with a few counts. The chain joins TRBV29-1 to TRBJ2-7; TRBD1 is a possible D gene (6 bases). This CDR3 region has 16 residues. V was trimmed by 1 base and J by 5 bases, leaving 21 bases between them. From germline, CDR1 is SQVTM and CDR2 ANQGSEA. DNA for the CDR3: TGCAGCGTTGAAGGGGCTAGGGGGACGGGGCCTAACGAGCAGTACTTC. It encodes CSVEGARGTGPNEQYF.

The J gene is TRBJ1-2, the V gene TRBV3-1 (or the pseudogene TRBV3-2); TRBD1 might be the D (5 bases). V was cut by 4 bases and J by 6 bases, with 15 bases left in between. CDR1 is LGHDT and CDR2 is YNNKEL in the germline V gene (reference sequence). This CDR3 is built from 14 residues. The CDR3 DNA is TGTGCCAGCAGCCGGACGGGGGGTGTCAATGGCTACACCTTC. Translating gives CASSRTGGVNGYTF.

The rearrangement uses TRBV5-1 and TRBJ2-7; possibly TRBD2 for D (6 bases). Looked up from germline, CDR1 is SGHRS and CDR2 is YFSETQ. The CDR3 length is 15 residues. V was shortened by 3 bases and J by 3 bases, with 16 bases between the two germline ends. CDR3 sequence: CASSSTGEVFYEQYF. CDR3 in DNA: TGCGCCAGCAGCTCGACGGGGGAAGTCTTCTACGAGCAGTACTTC. Together with reference TRBV5-1 and TRBJ2-7, the CDR3 gives the full variable domain: KAGVTQTPRYLIKTRGQQVTLSCSPISGHRSVSWYQQTPGQGLQFLFEYFSETQRNKGNFPGRFSGRQFSNSRSEMNVSTLELGDSALYLCASSSTGEVFYEQYFGPGTRLTVT.

This clone was counted only a few times. The chain has TRBV19 and TRBJ1-1; possibly TRBD1 for D (5 bases). The ends were cut back, 7 bases at V and 6 bases at J, with 18 bases in the middle. CDR3 length equals 14 residues. Germline CDR1 is LNHDA and CDR2 is SQIVND (reference sequence). The CDR3 DNA reads as TGTGCCAGTACCCGGTGGCCCAGGGTCGCTGAAGCTTTCTTT. It translates to CASTRWPRVAEAFF.

V gene TRBV7-2 combines with J gene TRBJ1-3; 9 bases are shared with TRBD1. The J segment lost 8 bases and the V segment lost 5 bases, leaving 4 bases of the junction unmatched. The CDR3 loop spans 13 amino acids. CDR1 and CDR2 (germline): SGHTA, FQGNSA. The CDR3 region has the DNA TGTGCCAGCAGCGTACAGGGGGCTGACACCATATATTTT. Its protein product is CASSVQGADTIYF.

The genes are TRBV3-1 (or the pseudogene TRBV3-2) and TRBJ2-3, with 8 nucleotides matching TRBD2. This CDR3 is 16 amino acids long. With 2 bases clipped from V and 5 bases from J, the junction kept 9 bases outside the gene matches. CDR1 and CDR2 (germline): LGHDT, YNNKEL (reference sequence). CDR3: CASSQPLAAPGDTQYF. The CDR3 bases are TGTGCCAGCAGCCAACCACTAGCGGCCCCCGGAGATACGCAGTATTTT.